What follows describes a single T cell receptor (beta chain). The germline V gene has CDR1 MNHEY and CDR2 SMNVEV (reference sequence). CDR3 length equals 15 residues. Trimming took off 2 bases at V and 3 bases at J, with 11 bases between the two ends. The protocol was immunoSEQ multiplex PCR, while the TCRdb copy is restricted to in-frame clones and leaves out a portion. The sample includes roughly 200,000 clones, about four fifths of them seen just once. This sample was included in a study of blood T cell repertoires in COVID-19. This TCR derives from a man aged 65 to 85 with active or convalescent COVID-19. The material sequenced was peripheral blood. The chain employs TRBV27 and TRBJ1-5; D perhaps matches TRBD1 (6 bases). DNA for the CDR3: TGTGCCAGCAGTTTAAACAGGGCTATCAATCAGCCCCAGCATTTT. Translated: CASSLNRAINQPQHF.